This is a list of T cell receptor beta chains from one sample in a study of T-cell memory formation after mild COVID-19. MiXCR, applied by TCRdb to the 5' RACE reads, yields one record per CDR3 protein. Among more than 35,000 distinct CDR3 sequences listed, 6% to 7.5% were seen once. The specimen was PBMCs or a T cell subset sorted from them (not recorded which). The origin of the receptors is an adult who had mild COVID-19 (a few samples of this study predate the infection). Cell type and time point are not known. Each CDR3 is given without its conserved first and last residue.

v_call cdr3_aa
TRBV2 ASSRLGLALETQY
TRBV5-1 ASSLSGTGVSYT
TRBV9 ASGLSGSSTGELF
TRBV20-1 SARQTGSNTIY
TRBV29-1 SVSEQSNYGYT
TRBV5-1 ASSLGNEQF
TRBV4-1 ASSQARFGGAF
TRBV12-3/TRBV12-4 ASRKLQGTGEQY
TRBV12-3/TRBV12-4 ASSSRQGAETQY
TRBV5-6 ASSPVGDEKLF
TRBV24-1 ATSRTENTEAF
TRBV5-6 ASSLGLANPKETQY
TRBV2 ASSAGSRETQY